The clone carrying this TCR beta chain was recorded only once. What it binds is unknown. People who had autoimmune disease history or systemic immunosuppression were excluded. Germline V CDR1 and CDR2: MNHEY, SVGAGI. Trimming removed 6 bases at V and 2 bases at J, with 13 bases between. The CDR3 is 15 amino acids. These data belong to a study of OX40 agonist ivuxolimab in advanced cancers. About the research overall: Three patients had partial responses: one hepatocellular carcinoma, two cutaneous melanoma.

Whole-study results and caveats: Clonal expansion in partial responders at 0.1-3.0 mg/kg ranked among the lowest. Antigen targets of the expanded peripheral T cells went undetermined.

Profiling relied on immunoSEQ multiplex PCR, and the TCRdb table lists in-frame clones only, not all of them. The sample holds 80,000 to 85,000 clones, roughly 86% seen once. The specimen comprised CD4+ or CD8+ T cells sorted from blood, sampled in a trial of the OX40 agonist ivuxolimab. This receptor was identified in an adult with an advanced solid tumor such as melanoma, head and neck, liver or kidney cancer. The chain joins TRBV6-5 to TRBJ2-2; TRBD1 or TRBD2 may be the D gene (5 bases each). The CDR3 region is CASRLRGTNTGELFF. The CDR3 nucleotides read TGTGCCAGCAGACTCAGAGGGACCAACACCGGGGAGCTGTTTTTT.